The 5 T cell receptor beta chains listed next were all sequenced from one sample in a study of blood T cells in healthy people across ages. Primers used in a second PCR of about 7 to 11 cycles were a sample-barcoded 5' primer and a J-beta primer mix. TCRdb recomputed calls from the 5' RACE reads with MiXCR, one row per CDR3 protein. This table holds fewer than 800,000 distinct CDR3 sequences, more than 20% found once. Input material: blood. The receptors originated from a man in his sixties or seventies in good health.

V and J are TRBV7-2 and TRBJ1-2, with TRBD1 identical over 10 bases. Looked up from germline, CDR1 is SGHTA and CDR2 is FQGNSA. V was pared by 5 bases and J by 5 bases, with 8 bases of the junction left unmatched. The CDR3 spans 15 residues. The CDR3 spells CASSPRQGAGYGYTF. CDR3 nucleotides: TGTGCCAGCAGCCCTCGACAGGGGGCTGGGTATGGCTACACCTTC.

This clonotype has just a few counts. This chain connects TRBV6-1 to TRBJ2-1; D ambiguous. V lost 6 bases to trimming and J lost 1 base, with 4 bases between them. Germline-derived CDR1 and CDR2 are MNHNS and SASEGT. The CDR3 runs to 12 residues. Written as DNA, the CDR3 is TGTGCCAGCAGGTTATCCTACAATGAGCAGTTCTTC. This sequence encodes CASRLSYNEQFF.

In regard to this clonotype: Compared with germline, one end of the junction differs, possibly owing to a read error. The V call is TRBV28, the J call TRBJ2-7, with 12 bases identical to TRBD2. The CDR3 consists of 14 residues. Germline V gives CDR1 MDHEN, CDR2 SYDVKM. The chain's CDR3 is CASYPPVTSGSRHF. In DNA form, the CDR3 reads TGTGCCAGCTACCCTCCCGTGACTAGCGGGAGTAGGCACTTC.

This clonotype was counted only a few times. The chain joins TRBV9 to TRBJ2-2; D may be TRBD2 (6 bases). V gave up 0 bases and J gave up 6 bases, with 12 bases separating them. CDR3 length equals 15 residues. In germline, CDR1 is SGDLS, CDR2 YYNGEE. CDR3 in amino acids: CASSVAGVHAGELFF. The DNA of the CDR3 is TGTGCCAGCAGCGTAGCGGGAGTACATGCCGGGGAGCTGTTTTTT.

This clonotype was found many times. This sequence joins TRBV7-2 and TRBJ2-5; 11 positions match TRBD2. The CDR3 extends over 14 amino acids. The germline V gene encodes CDR1 SGHTA and CDR2 FQGNSA. V lost 5 bases, J lost 4 bases, and 3 bases stayed unmatched. The CDR3 protein is CASSPGTSGETQYF. CDR3 in DNA: TGTGCCAGCAGCCCTGGGACTAGCGGAGAGACCCAGTACTTC.